The T cell receptor (beta chain) under discussion was sequenced for a study of T cell responses to AZD1222 COVID-19 vaccine (dated by TCRdb to about 2021). A note on the overall study: AZD1222 recipients whose second dose came at about 4 weeks and those whose second dose came at about 12 weeks were combined into one group, since spike-specific TCR depth and breadth did not differ between the two schedules. TCR sequencing was performed for 230 to 250 trial participants, of whom about 200 were given two doses of AZD1222 and around 26 were given two doses of MenACWY control vaccine. Enrollment into the trials was organized by age into subgroups of 18-55, 56-69 and 70-plus years, and those subgroups contained approximately 150, 30 and 60 TCR-sequenced participants, respectively. Broad study findings and their caveats: Conclusions about previously exposed vaccinees are limited, since just a handful of AZD1222 recipients were seropositive for SARS-CoV-2 at baseline. A significant rise in spike-specific TCR breadth and depth was observed after two AZD1222 doses relative to day 0 and relative to MenACWY recipients. The vaccine-associated CD4 TCRs covered the entire spike protein, and the dominant responses fell in regions 160-218 and 743-854. Because no samples from the day 14 peak response were available, repertoires could be characterized only after the peak T cell response. The 56-69-year group was small, and its depth increase did not reach significance, likely because of low power. Most participants were white British and females outnumbered males, and the authors suggested that clonal diversity may have been underestimated. Reportedly, close to half of the unique spike-specific TCRs recognized epitopes lying outside the regions that are mutated in the B.1.351 and B.1.1.7 variants.

Taken from cysteine to phenylalanine, the CDR3 has 14 residues. Only the CDR3 DNA stays, 42 bases, in frame from base 1. Taken from the germline V gene, the CDR1 and CDR2 loops are SGHRS and YFSETQ. V is pared back by 6 bases and J by 8 bases, with 17 bases lying between the germline termini. The CDR3 regions of human TCRbeta chains were analyzed by immunosequencing. Processing in the source paper ran as follows. TCRs in the repertoires were matched against a reference library of SARS-CoV-2-specific TCRs that had been generated with the MIRA antigen-specificity platform. Breadth was defined as the fraction of unique TCRs that were SARS-CoV-2-associated, and depth was defined as the fraction of total T cells that were SARS-CoV-2-associated. Using the MIRA data, every spike-specific TCR was mapped to the spike region that the TCR reacted to and assigned to either a CD4 or a CD8 class. Log10-transformed breadth and depth values were compared by one-way ANOVA with Sidak's multiple comparisons tests. Imported from immuneACCESS, the table was reduced by TCRdb to in-frame sequences with V and J called. These copies leave out some clones; in studies compared against another copy, an unresolved V gene accounts for under half, and the cause of the remainder is not known. V and J calls and clone size are copied from that table; D and trimming were computed from the DNA. The sample table holds roughly 120,000 clones, of which roughly nine tenths were seen once. The ten largest clones capture more than 2.5% of the sample.

This clone was seen once. Its antigen remains undetermined. Base qualities are missing; no much larger clone stands one base away. The label giving this sample's time point can be read as: baseline before first vaccination. Vaccinee samples came from UK trials COV001 and COV002, including a single-blind randomized controlled phase 2/3 trial of AZD1222 (ChAdOx1 nCoV-19) in healthy adults. For TCRbeta chain sequencing, PBMC samples were collected from trial participants at day 0 and at day 28 after the second dose. This TCR was sampled from an adult in good health. The chain uses TRBV5-1 and TRBJ1-4; TRBD1 might be the D gene, on 5 matching bases. Sequencing used peripheral blood, obtained on day 0 of AZD1222 vaccination. Here the CDR3 is given as CASKGDGIWEKLFF. The DNA sequence is TGCGCCAGCAAAGGGGACGGGATTTGGGAAAAACTGTTTTTT.